The rows below give T cell receptor beta chains drawn from one sample of a study of Siglec-9 on CD8 T cells in melanoma. Repertoires were generated with immunoSEQ multiplex PCR, while TCRdb's copy carries only in-frame clones and drops some. Among 30,000 or so clones listed, 80% were seen once. Input material: Siglec-9- CD8+ T cells sorted from blood. The receptors come from a human donor in good health. Each CDR3 is given with its conserved first and last residue. D genes are given only for firm matches. Some rows mark clone size as missing; the rest say once, few, many or name a class of expanded clone.

V gene	D gene	J gene	clone size	CDR3 protein	CDR3 DNA
TRBV28	.	TRBJ2-7	.	CASSPGVGWADSYEQYF	TGTGCCAGCAGTCCAGGGGTTGGTTGGGCCGACTCGTACGAGCAGTACTTC
TRBV27	.	TRBJ2-3	.	CASSWIPPFPDTQYF	TGTGCCAGCAGTTGGATCCCTCCCTTCCCAGATACGCAGTATTTT
TRBV5-1	TRBD1	TRBJ1-2	.	CASSFGTGGRYGYTF	TGCGCCAGCAGCTTCGGAACAGGGGGCCGCTATGGCTACACCTTC
TRBV9	TRBD2	TRBJ2-5	once	CASSVALAGGTQYF	TGTGCCAGCAGCGTTGCCCTAGCGGGGGGGACCCAGTACTTC
TRBV15	.	TRBJ1-5	few	CATSSARRLDQPQHF	TGTGCCACCAGCAGTGCCCGGAGGTTGGATCAGCCCCAGCATTTT
TRBV28	TRBD2	TRBJ2-2	.	CASSLRSGGPNTGELFF	TGTGCCAGCAGTTTGAGGAGCGGGGGACCGAACACCGGGGAGCTGTTTTTT
TRBV7-8	.	TRBJ1-1	.	CASSLGLPEAFF	TGTGCCAGCAGCTTAGGGCTTCCTGAAGCTTTCTTT
TRBV6-6	TRBD2	TRBJ2-1	.	CASSYSMTSGYNEQFF	TGTGCCAGCAGTTACTCTATGACTAGCGGTTACAATGAGCAGTTCTTC
TRBV27	TRBD1	TRBJ1-5	.	CASSQTGTGSTSNQPQHF	TGTGCCAGCAGCCAAACAGGGACAGGGTCGACTAGCAATCAGCCCCAGCATTTT
TRBV27	.	TRBJ1-3	.	CASSARGAGNTIYF	TGTGCCAGCAGTGCCCGGGGGGCTGGAAACACCATATATTTT
TRBV5-6	.	TRBJ2-2	.	CASSSGSGELFF	TGTGCCAGCAGCTCCGGATCCGGGGAGCTGTTTTTT
TRBV6-7	.	TRBJ2-3	.	CASLGSIGPYDTQYF	TGTGCCAGCTTAGGCTCTATAGGGCCTTACGATACGCAGTATTTT
TRBV7-2	.	TRBJ2-7	.	CASSLTPTVGGQGGEQYF	TGTGCCAGCAGCTTAACCCCAACTGTAGGTGGGCAGGGAGGCGAGCAGTACTTC
TRBV11-3	TRBD1	TRBJ2-1	.	CASSLAPGQGARNEQFF	TGTGCCAGCAGCTTAGCCCCCGGACAGGGGGCGCGGAATGAGCAGTTCTTC
TRBV19	TRBD1	TRBJ2-1	.	CASSPGTGMDNEQFF	TGTGCCAGTAGTCCCGGGACAGGGATGGACAATGAGCAGTTCTTC
TRBV7-9	TRBD2	TRBJ2-1	.	CASSLTSGRTRPSNEQFF	TGTGCCAGCAGCTTAACTAGCGGGAGGACACGGCCTTCTAATGAGCAGTTCTTC
TRBV9	.	TRBJ2-7	.	CASSVGSTGTYEQYF	TGTGCCAGCAGCGTAGGTAGTACCGGCACCTACGAGCAGTACTTC
TRBV4-1	TRBD1	TRBJ1-5	.	CASSLDRGLNQPQHF	TGCGCCAGCAGCCTGGACAGGGGGCTCAATCAGCCCCAGCATTTT
TRBV13	TRBD1	TRBJ2-3	few	CASNQGQVLDTQYF	TGTGCCAGCAATCAGGGACAGGTTTTGGATACGCAGTATTTT
TRBV27	.	TRBJ1-2	.	CASKDSYNYGYTF	TGTGCCAGCAAGGACAGCTATAACTATGGCTACACCTTC
TRBV5-6	.	TRBJ1-1	.	CASSLGLLNTEAFF	TGTGCCAGCAGCTTGGGGCTCCTGAACACTGAAGCTTTCTTT
TRBV29-1	.	TRBJ2-4	.	CSVTGAKNIQYF	TGCAGCGTGACGGGGGCCAAAAACATTCAGTACTTC
TRBV9	.	TRBJ2-3	.	CASSPLGDTQYF	TGTGCCAGCAGCCCCCTAGGAGATACGCAGTATTTT
TRBV27	TRBD2	TRBJ2-6	.	CASSGLAGDSGANVLTF	TGTGCCAGCAGTGGGCTAGCGGGAGACTCTGGGGCCAACGTCCTGACTTTC
TRBV6-1	TRBD1	TRBJ1-5	.	CASRGQGATQPQHF	TGTGCCAGCCGAGGACAGGGGGCAACTCAGCCCCAGCATTTT
TRBV28	.	TRBJ2-7	.	CASSPRTRAVYEQYF	TGTGCCAGCAGTCCTCGGACCCGTGCGGTCTACGAGCAGTACTTC
TRBV19	TRBD1	TRBJ1-1	few	CASSATTGGFTEAFF	TGTGCCAGTAGCGCCACCACAGGGGGCTTCACTGAAGCTTTCTTT
TRBV5-1	.	TRBJ1-5	once	CASSPEGFDQPQHF	TGCGCCAGCAGCCCGGAGGGCTTCGATCAGCCCCAGCATTTT
TRBV6-1	TRBD2	TRBJ2-1	.	CASGLAEYNEQFF	TGTGCCAGCGGACTAGCGGAGTACAATGAGCAGTTCTTC
TRBV12-1	.	TRBJ2-7	.	CASSRRGQGSYEQYF	TGTGCCAGCAGTCGAAGGGGACAGGGGTCCTACGAGCAGTACTTC
TRBV27	.	TRBJ2-1	.	CASSLYAQTYNEQFF	TGTGCCAGCAGTTTATATGCTCAAACCTACAATGAGCAGTTCTTC
TRBV7-9	.	TRBJ1-1	few	CASSWGATEAFF	TGTGCCAGCAGCTGGGGGGCAACTGAAGCTTTCTTT
TRBV25-1	TRBD1	TRBJ1-5	.	CASSEWDSNQPQHF	TGTGCCAGCAGTGAGTGGGACAGTAATCAGCCCCAGCATTTT
TRBV7-9	.	TRBJ1-2	.	CALLLTGAIGYTF	TGTGCCCTCCTCCTCACCGGGGCGATTGGCTACACCTTC
TRBV2	.	TRBJ1-2	.	CASSEADPWWGYTF	TGTGCCAGCAGTGAAGCCGACCCATGGTGGGGCTACACCTTC
TRBV19	TRBD1	TRBJ1-4	.	CASSPERGLNEKLFF	TGTGCCAGTAGTCCAGAAAGGGGGCTTAATGAAAAACTGTTTTTT
TRBV27	TRBD2	TRBJ2-7	.	CASRYGLAGGYEQYF	TGTGCCAGCAGATACGGACTAGCGGGCGGGTACGAGCAGTACTTC
TRBV7-2	.	TRBJ2-1	.	CASSLVGEQFF	TGTGCCAGCAGCTTAGTCGGTGAGCAGTTCTTC
TRBV7-2	TRBD1	TRBJ2-7	few	CASSSWWQGAYEQYF	TGTGCCAGCAGCTCCTGGTGGCAGGGGGCTTACGAGCAGTACTTC
TRBV25-1	.	TRBJ2-7	.	CASSESTGSSYEQYF	TGTGCCAGCAGTGAATCTACGGGGAGCTCCTACGAGCAGTACTTC
TRBV18	.	TRBJ1-2	.	CASSPPGQNYTNYGYTF	TGTGCCAGCTCACCCCCTGGACAGAACTATACCAACTATGGCTACACCTTC
TRBV7-9	.	TRBJ1-5	.	CASSLSQDNQPQHF	TGTGCCAGCAGCTTAAGTCAGGACAATCAGCCCCAGCATTTT
TRBV28	.	TRBJ2-3	.	CASNLLSGARDTQYF	TGTGCCAGCAACCTTTTATCAGGGGCTAGAGATACGCAGTATTTT
TRBV13	.	TRBJ2-7	.	CASSLEQTYEQYF	TGTGCCAGCAGCTTAGAACAGACCTACGAGCAGTACTTC
TRBV19	.	TRBJ2-3	once	CASSLMSTDTQYF	TGTGCCAGTAGTCTTATGAGCACAGATACGCAGTATTTT
TRBV27	TRBD1	TRBJ1-1	.	CASSLVPGQGLEAFF	TGTGCCAGCAGTTTAGTACCGGGACAGGGTCTTGAAGCTTTCTTT
TRBV2	.	TRBJ2-7	once	CASSEVSHSYEQYF	TGTGCCAGCAGTGAAGTCTCCCATTCCTACGAGCAGTACTTC
TRBV27	.	TRBJ1-2	.	CASSYDRKTNYGYTF	TGTGCCAGCAGTTACGACAGAAAGACTAACTATGGCTACACCTTC